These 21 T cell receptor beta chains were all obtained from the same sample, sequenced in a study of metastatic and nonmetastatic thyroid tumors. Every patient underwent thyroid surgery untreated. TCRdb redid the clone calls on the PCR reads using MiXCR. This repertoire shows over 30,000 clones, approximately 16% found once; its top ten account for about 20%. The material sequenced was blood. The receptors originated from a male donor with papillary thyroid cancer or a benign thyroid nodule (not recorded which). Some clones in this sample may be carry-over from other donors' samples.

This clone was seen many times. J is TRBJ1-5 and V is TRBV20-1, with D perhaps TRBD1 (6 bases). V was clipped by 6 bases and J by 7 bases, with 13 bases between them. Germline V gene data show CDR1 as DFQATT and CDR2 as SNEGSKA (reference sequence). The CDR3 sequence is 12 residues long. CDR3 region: CSARGGEQPQHF. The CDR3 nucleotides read TGCAGTGCGAGGGGGGGGGAACAGCCCCAGCATTTT.

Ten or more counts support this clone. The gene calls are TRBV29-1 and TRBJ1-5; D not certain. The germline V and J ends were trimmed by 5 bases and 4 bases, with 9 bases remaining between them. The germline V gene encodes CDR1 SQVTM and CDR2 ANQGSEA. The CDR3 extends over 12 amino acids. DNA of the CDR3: TGCAGCGTTTCCCTAGGTAATCAGCCCCAGCATTTT. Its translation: CSVSLGNQPQHF.

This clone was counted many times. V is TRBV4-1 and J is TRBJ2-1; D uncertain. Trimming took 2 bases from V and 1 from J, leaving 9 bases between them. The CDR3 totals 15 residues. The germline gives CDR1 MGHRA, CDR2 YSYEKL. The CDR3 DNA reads TGCGCCAGCAGCCAAAGCAGCGTGTCCTACAATGAGCAGTTCTTC. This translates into CASSQSSVSYNEQFF.

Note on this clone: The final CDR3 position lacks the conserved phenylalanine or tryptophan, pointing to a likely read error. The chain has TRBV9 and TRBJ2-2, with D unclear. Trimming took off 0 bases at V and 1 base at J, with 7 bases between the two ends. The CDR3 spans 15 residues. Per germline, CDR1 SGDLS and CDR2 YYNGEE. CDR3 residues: CASSVAAGNTGELFV. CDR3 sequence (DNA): TGTGCCAGCAGCGTAGCGGCAGGGAACACCGGGGAGCTGTTTGTT.

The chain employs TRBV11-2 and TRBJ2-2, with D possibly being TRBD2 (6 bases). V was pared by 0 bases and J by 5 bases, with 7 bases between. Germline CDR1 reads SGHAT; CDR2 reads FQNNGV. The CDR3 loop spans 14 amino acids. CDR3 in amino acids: CASSLEAGTGELFF. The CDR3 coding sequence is TGTGCCAGCAGCTTAGAGGCGGGAACCGGGGAGCTGTTTTTT. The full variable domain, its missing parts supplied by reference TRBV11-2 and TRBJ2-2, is EAGVAQSPRYKIIEKRQSVAFWCNPISGHATLYWYQQILGQGPKLLIQFQNNGVVDDSQLPKDRFSAERLKGVDSTLKIQPAKLEDSAVYLCASSLEAGTGELFFGEGSRLTVL.

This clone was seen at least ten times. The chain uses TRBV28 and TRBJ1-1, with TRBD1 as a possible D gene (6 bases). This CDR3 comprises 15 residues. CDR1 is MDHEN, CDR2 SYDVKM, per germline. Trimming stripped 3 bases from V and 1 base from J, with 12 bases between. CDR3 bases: TGTGCCAGCAGTTTCGCGATGACAGGGAACACTGAAGCTTTCTTT. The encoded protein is CASSFAMTGNTEAFF.

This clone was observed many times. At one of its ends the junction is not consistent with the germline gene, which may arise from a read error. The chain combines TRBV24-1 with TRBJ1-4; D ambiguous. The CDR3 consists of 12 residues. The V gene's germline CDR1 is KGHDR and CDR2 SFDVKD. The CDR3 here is CATSATNEKLFF. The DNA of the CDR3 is TGTGCCACGAGTGCAACTAATGAAAAACTGTTTTTT.

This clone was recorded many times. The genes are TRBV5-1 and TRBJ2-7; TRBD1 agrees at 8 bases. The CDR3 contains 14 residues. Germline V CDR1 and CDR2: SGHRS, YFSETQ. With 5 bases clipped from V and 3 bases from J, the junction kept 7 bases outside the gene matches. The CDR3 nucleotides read TGCGCCAGCAGACCCGCGACAGGGGTCTACGAGCAGTACTTC. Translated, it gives CASRPATGVYEQYF. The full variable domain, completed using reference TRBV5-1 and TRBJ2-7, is KAGVTQTPRYLIKTRGQQVTLSCSPISGHRSVSWYQQTPGQGLQFLFEYFSETQRNKGNFPGRFSGRQFSNSRSEMNVSTLELGDSALYLCASRPATGVYEQYFGPGTRLTVT.

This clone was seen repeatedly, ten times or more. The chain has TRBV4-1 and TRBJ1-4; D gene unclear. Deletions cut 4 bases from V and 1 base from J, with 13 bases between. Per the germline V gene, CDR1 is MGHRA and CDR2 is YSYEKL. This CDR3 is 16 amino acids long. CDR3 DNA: TGCGCCAGCAGCCTAGCCCCGAGACTAACTAATGAAAAACTGTTTTTT. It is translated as CASSLAPRLTNEKLFF.

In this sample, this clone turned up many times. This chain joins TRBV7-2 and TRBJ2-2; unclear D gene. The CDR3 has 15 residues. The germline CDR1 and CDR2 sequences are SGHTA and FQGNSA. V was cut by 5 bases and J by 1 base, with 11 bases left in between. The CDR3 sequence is CASSDQTGNTGELFF. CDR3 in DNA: TGTGCCAGCAGCGACCAGACTGGGAACACCGGGGAGCTGTTTTTT.

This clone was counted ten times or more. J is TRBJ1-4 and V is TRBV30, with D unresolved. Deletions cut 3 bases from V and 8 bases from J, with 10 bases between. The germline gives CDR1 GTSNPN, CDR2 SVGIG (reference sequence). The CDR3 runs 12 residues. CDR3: CAWRQDGEKLFF. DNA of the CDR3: TGTGCCTGGAGGCAGGACGGAGAAAAACTGTTTTTT.

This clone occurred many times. The CDR3 region is CASSDSVYNSPLHF. The CDR3, as DNA: TGTGCCAGCAGTGACAGCGTCTATAATTCACCCCTCCACTTT. This chain joins TRBV25-1 and TRBJ1-6; D ambiguous. The CDR3 consists of 14 residues. Trimming cost V 3 bases and J 3 bases, with 6 bases left between them. The V gene's germline CDR1 is MGHDK and CDR2 SYGVNS.

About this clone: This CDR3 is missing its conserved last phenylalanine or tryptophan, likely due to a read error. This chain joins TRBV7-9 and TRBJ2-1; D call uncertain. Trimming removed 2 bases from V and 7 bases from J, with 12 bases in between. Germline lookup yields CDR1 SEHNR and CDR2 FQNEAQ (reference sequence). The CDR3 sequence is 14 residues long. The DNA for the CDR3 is TGTGCCAGCAGCTTACGACATGGTAGGAATGAGCAGTTCCTC. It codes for CASSLRHGRNEQFL.

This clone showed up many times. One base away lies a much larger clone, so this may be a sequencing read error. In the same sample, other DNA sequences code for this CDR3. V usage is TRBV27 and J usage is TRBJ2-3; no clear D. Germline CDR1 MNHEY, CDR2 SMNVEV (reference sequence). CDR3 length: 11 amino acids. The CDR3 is CASWNTDTQYF. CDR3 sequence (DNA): TGCGCCAGCTGGAACACAGATACGCAGTATTTT.

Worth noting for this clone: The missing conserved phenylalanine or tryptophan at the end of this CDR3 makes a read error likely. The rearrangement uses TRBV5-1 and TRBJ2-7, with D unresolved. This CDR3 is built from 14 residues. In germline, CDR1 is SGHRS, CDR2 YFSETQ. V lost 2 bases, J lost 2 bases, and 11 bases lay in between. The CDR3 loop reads CASSFEVLPYEQYL. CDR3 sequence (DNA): TGCGCCAGCAGCTTCGAGGTACTACCCTACGAGCAGTACTTG.

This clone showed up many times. Here the CDR3 reads CASSRTGGGSNQPQHF. The CDR3 nucleotides read TGTGCCAGCAGTCGGACAGGGGGCGGGAGCAATCAGCCCCAGCATTTT. This chain connects TRBV6-1 to TRBJ1-5; 11 bases fit TRBD1. The CDR3 covers 16 residues. CDR1 is MNHNS, CDR2 SASEGT, per germline. Trimming removed 5 bases from V and 1 base from J; junction bases left unmatched: 4.

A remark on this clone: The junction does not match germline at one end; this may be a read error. The CDR3 DNA reads as TGTGTCAGCAGTAACCTGAACACCGCGGAGCTGTTTTTT. It translates to CVSSNLNTAELFF. The chain has TRBV25-1 and TRBJ2-2; D ambiguous. Germline V lookup: CDR1 MGHDK, CDR2 SYGVNS. The CDR3 spans 13 residues.

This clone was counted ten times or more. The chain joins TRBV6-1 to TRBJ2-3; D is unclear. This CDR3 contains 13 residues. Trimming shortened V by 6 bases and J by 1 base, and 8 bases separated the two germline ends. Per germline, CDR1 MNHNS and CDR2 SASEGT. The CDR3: CASRQIGTDTQYF. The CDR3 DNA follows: TGTGCCAGCAGGCAGATTGGCACAGATACGCAGTATTTT.

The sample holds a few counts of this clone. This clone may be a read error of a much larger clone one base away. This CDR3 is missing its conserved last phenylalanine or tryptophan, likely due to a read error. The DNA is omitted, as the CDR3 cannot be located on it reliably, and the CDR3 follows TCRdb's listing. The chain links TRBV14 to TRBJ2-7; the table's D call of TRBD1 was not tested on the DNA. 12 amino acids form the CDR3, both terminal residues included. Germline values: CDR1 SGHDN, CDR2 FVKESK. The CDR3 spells CASSQGGRDPSL.

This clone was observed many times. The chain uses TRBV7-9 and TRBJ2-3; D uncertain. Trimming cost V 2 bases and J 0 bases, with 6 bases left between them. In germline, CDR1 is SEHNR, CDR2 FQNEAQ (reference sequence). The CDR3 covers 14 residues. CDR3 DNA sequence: TGTGCCAGCAGCTTAACAGATAGCACAGATACGCAGTATTTT. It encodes CASSLTDSTDTQYF.

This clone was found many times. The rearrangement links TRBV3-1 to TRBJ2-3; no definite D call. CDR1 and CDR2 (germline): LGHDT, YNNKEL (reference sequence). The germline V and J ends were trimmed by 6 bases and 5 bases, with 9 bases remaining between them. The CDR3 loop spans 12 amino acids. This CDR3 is CASSRVGDTQYF. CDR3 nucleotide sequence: TGTGCCAGCAGTCGAGTAGGAGATACGCAGTATTTT.